The entry that follows covers one TCR beta chain sequence. Its antigen is not yet known. Per-nucleotide qualities are absent, and no much larger clonotype sits a single base away. This sample stems from a study of control samples from healthy donors and cancer patients (TCRdb year 2020). Relative to germline, V is 2 bases shorter and J is 4 bases shorter, with 10 bases between their ends. From cysteine to phenylalanine, the CDR3 is 14 amino acids long. Solely the CDR3 DNA is kept, with 42 bases framed from the first base. The germline V gene supplies CDR1 MNHEY and CDR2 SVGAGI. The protocol used for the library was the immunoSEQ multiplex PCR assay. In its TCRdb copy, this immuneACCESS table keeps in-frame sequences only and misses some clones. Where compared with another copy, unresolved V genes explain less than half of these, and the others have no known cause. In this sample the table shows over 80,000 clones, around four fifths of which occur a single time. The ten biggest clones cover roughly 18% of the sample.

The sample was blood. The chain employs TRBV6-5 and TRBJ2-3, and TRBD2 may be the D gene, going by 5 matching bases. This clonotype was sampled from a man aged 25-40 years in good health. The CDR3 reads CASSYRTVSDTQYF. Read as DNA, the sequence is TGTGCCAGCAGTTACAGGACTGTATCAGATACGCAGTATTTT.